The next 19 T cell receptor beta chains were all read from a single sample in a study of blood T cell repertoires in COVID-19. Clones were read by immunoSEQ multiplex PCR, and TCRdb kept only the in-frame ones, dropping some. The repertoire has hundreds of thousands of clones, approximately 86% of them found once; the top ten carry about 1.5%. Sample: PBMCs or T cells enriched from blood (not recorded which). The source is a woman between 50 and 59 years old who had recovered from COVID-19.

The chain couples TRBV29-1 to TRBJ2-2, with TRBD1 matching 8 bases. From germline, CDR1 is SQVTM and CDR2 ANQGSEA. J was trimmed by 3 bases and V by 6 bases; bases with no gene match: 3. The CDR3 extends over 13 amino acids. The CDR3, as DNA: TGCAGCGTGGGGACAGGCGACACCGGGGAGCTGTTTTTT. This codes for CSVGTGDTGELFF.

V gene TRBV3-1 (or the pseudogene TRBV3-2) combines with J gene TRBJ2-2, with TRBD1 identical over 7 bases. This CDR3 is built from 18 residues. V was clipped by 4 bases and J by 8 bases; unmatched bases: 19. The germline V gene has CDR1 LGHDT and CDR2 YNNKEL (reference sequence). The CDR3 bases are TGTGCCAGCAGCCCACTGACCATAGGACAGGCGGGTTCTGGGGAGCTGTTTTTT. Its protein product is CASSPLTIGQAGSGELFF.

This rearrangement joins TRBV29-1 to TRBJ2-3, with 15 positions matching TRBD2. V dropped 7 bases and J dropped 3; count of bases not matched to a gene: 8. The CDR3 loop spans 16 amino acids. Germline CDR1 SQVTM, CDR2 ANQGSEA. The CDR3 nucleotides read TGCAGCGCCGAGGGACTAGCGGGAGGTTGGACAGATACGCAGTATTTT. Its translation is CSAEGLAGGWTDTQYF.

The V and J genes are TRBV7-2 and TRBJ2-7, with D perhaps TRBD1 (5 bases). CDR3 length equals 15 residues. Germline CDR1 is SGHTA and CDR2 is FQGNSA. The ends were cut back, 4 bases at V and 6 bases at J, with 19 bases in the middle. The chain's CDR3 is CASSSQGMTPLEQYF. CDR3 nucleotide sequence: TGTGCCAGCAGCTCGCAGGGTATGACCCCCCTCGAGCAGTACTTC.

The V and J genes are TRBV2 and TRBJ2-1, with a weak D call TRBD2 (6 bases). The germline V gene encodes CDR1 SNHLY and CDR2 FYNNEI. The CDR3 sequence is 15 residues long. Trimming removed 3 bases from V and 4 bases from J, with 13 bases in between. DNA for the CDR3: TGTGCCAGCAGTGATAGTCCCGGGAGATACAATGAGCAGTTCTTC. It is translated as CASSDSPGRYNEQFF.

The chain recombines TRBV3-1 (or the pseudogene TRBV3-2) with TRBJ1-1; 10 nucleotides line up with TRBD1. Germline CDR1 and CDR2: LGHDT and YNNKEL (reference sequence). V shed 3 bases, J shed 4 bases, and the junction held 8 bases outside the gene matches. The CDR3 covers 16 residues. CDR3 in DNA: TGTGCCAGCAGCCAGACCGGGACAGGGGTTGGCACTGAAGCTTTCTTT. It specifies CASSQTGTGVGTEAFF.

The chain is built from TRBV27 and TRBJ2-7, with unresolved D. V was cut by 5 bases and J by 1 base, with 9 bases left in between. Germline V CDR1 and CDR2: MNHEY, SMNVEV (reference sequence). The CDR3 is 13 residues long. The CDR3 region is CASSPYRSYEQYF. In DNA form, the CDR3 reads TGTGCCAGCAGTCCCTACAGATCCTACGAGCAGTACTTC.

The gene calls are TRBV4-1 and TRBJ2-1; no definite D call. There are 13 residues in the CDR3. Germline assignment: CDR1 MGHRA and CDR2 YSYEKL. Trimming shortened V by 3 bases and J by 8 bases, and 11 bases separated the two germline ends. Written as DNA, the CDR3 is TGCGCCAGCAGCCATCGGAGTTGGGATGAGCAGTTCTTC. This translates into CASSHRSWDEQFF.

The chain carries TRBV25-1 and TRBJ1-3; D remains unclear. With 3 bases removed from V and 7 bases from J, the gap between germline ends came to 10 bases. Per the germline V gene, CDR1 is MGHDK and CDR2 is SYGVNS. This CDR3 has 13 residues. CDR3 nucleotide sequence: TGTGCCAGCAGTGAGAGAGCGATGAACACCATATATTTT. The encoded protein is CASSERAMNTIYF.

CDR3 bases: TGTGCCAGCAGCGTGGACAATTTCAATGAGCAGTTCTTC. It is translated as CASSVDNFNEQFF. The chain carries TRBV14 and TRBJ2-1, with D maybe TRBD1 (5 bases). Germline CDR1 is SGHDN and CDR2 is FVKESK. This CDR3 is 13 amino acids long. The V gene lost 5 bases and the J gene lost 6 bases, with 11 bases spanning the gap.

This clone has just a few counts. CDR3 amino acids: CASIFWGGPTEAFF. The CDR3 coding sequence is TGTGCCAGCATCTTTTGGGGGGGTCCCACTGAAGCTTTCTTT. The chain is built from TRBV2 and TRBJ1-1; D possibly corresponds to TRBD1 (5 bases). CDR3 length equals 14 residues. Per germline, CDR1 SNHLY and CDR2 FYNNEI. Deletions cut 7 bases from V and 4 bases from J, with 16 bases between.

Of note for this clone: This sample also contains other DNA sequences that code for the same CDR3. V is TRBV20-1 and J is TRBJ1-2, with TRBD1 matching over 7 bases. This CDR3 comprises 11 residues. Looked up from germline, CDR1 is DFQATT and CDR2 is SNEGSKA (reference sequence). The ends lost 6 bases at V and 4 bases at J; junction bases unmatched: 2. CDR3 in DNA: TGCAGTGCCGGGACAGCCTATGGCTACACCTTC. This sequence encodes CSAGTAYGYTF.

This chain joins TRBV5-6 and TRBJ1-5; tentatively, D is TRBD1 (5 bases). Trimming removed 0 bases from V and 0 bases from J, with 7 bases in between. Germline V gene sequence: CDR1 SGHDT, CDR2 YYEEEE. The CDR3 loop spans 15 amino acids. This CDR3 is CASSLVGGSNQPQHF. DNA of the CDR3: TGTGCCAGCAGCTTGGTGGGGGGTAGCAATCAGCCCCAGCATTTT. The entire variable domain, with the rest obtained from reference TRBV5-6 and TRBJ1-5, is as follows: DAGVTQSPTHLIKTRGQQVTLRCSPKSGHDTVSWYQQALGQGPQFIFQYYEEEERQRGNFPDRFSGHQFPNYSSELNVNALLLGDSALYLCASSLVGGSNQPQHFGDGTRLSIL.

The chain carries TRBV2 and TRBJ2-1; the match to TRBD2 covers 8 bases. Germline lookup yields CDR1 SNHLY and CDR2 FYNNEI. The CDR3 is made up of 14 amino acids. With V trimmed by 6 bases and J by 3 bases, 4 bases remained unmatched. DNA of the CDR3: TGTGCCAGCAGCCCGGGACTAGTCTACAATGAGCAGTTCTTC. Its translation is CASSPGLVYNEQFF. Full variable domain (outside the CDR3, taken from reference TRBV2 and TRBJ2-1): EPEVTQTPSHQVTQMGQEVILRCVPISNHLYFYWYRQILGQKVEFLVSFYNNEISEKSEIFDDQFSVERPDGSNFTLKIRSTKLEDSAMYFCASSPGLVYNEQFFGPGTRLTVL.

The chain carries TRBV4-2 and TRBJ2-5, with 15 bases identical to TRBD2. V lost 1 base and J lost 5; bases outside the gene matches: 8. The germline CDR1 and CDR2 sequences are LGHNA and YNFKEQ. The CDR3 contains 18 residues. The CDR3 loop reads CASSQGGLAGGPIETQYF. Here the CDR3 DNA reads TGTGCCAGCAGCCAAGGGGGACTAGCGGGAGGCCCCATTGAGACCCAGTACTTC.

V usage is TRBV20-1 and J usage is TRBJ2-7; possibly TRBD2 for D (5 bases). Germline-derived CDR1 and CDR2 are DFQATT and SNEGSKA (reference sequence). This CDR3 has 11 residues. Trimming cost V 7 bases and J 1 base, with 8 bases left between them. The CDR3 sequence is CSGRVSYEQYF. The CDR3 DNA reads TGCAGTGGGCGGGTGTCCTACGAGCAGTACTTC.

The J gene is TRBJ2-7, the V gene TRBV19; D possibly corresponds to TRBD2 (6 bases). The germline V and J ends were trimmed by 1 base and 3 bases, with 13 bases remaining between them. The CDR3 contains 15 residues. Germline CDR1 LNHDA, CDR2 SQIVND (reference sequence). The CDR3 loop reads CASSIAAGSDYEQYF. In nucleotides, the CDR3 is TGTGCCAGTAGTATAGCGGCGGGATCAGACTACGAGCAGTACTTC.

This clone came up once. V and J are TRBV27 and TRBJ2-1; 13 bases are a match to TRBD2. The CDR3 contains 13 residues. Germline V gene data show CDR1 as MNHEY and CDR2 as SMNVEV (reference sequence). The junction had 4 bases not matched to a gene; V was cut back by 9 bases and J by 8 bases. Written as DNA, the CDR3 is TGTGCCAGTCGGACTAGCGGGAGAGATGAGCAGTTCTTC. Protein: CASRTSGRDEQFF.

The CDR3 sequence is CASSEANEQFF. CDR3 DNA sequence: TGCGCCAGCAGTGAGGCGAATGAGCAGTTCTTC. The chain joins TRBV10-2 to TRBJ2-1; D uncertain. The V end was cut by 2 bases, the J end by 7 bases, with 3 bases between. CDR1 WSHSY and CDR2 SAAADI come from the germline V gene. The CDR3 is made up of 11 amino acids.